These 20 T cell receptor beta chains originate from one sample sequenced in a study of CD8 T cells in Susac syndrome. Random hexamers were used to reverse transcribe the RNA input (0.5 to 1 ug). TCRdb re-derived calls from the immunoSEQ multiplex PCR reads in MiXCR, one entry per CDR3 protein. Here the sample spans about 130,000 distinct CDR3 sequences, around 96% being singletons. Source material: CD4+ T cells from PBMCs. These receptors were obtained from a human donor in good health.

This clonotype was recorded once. This chain's CDR3 is CSVGGGGLAGVNEQFF. CDR3 in DNA: TGCAGCGTGGGGGGGGGCGGACTAGCGGGAGTCAATGAGCAGTTCTTC. This sequence joins TRBV29-1 and TRBJ2-1; the match to TRBD2 covers 13 bases. The ends lost 6 bases at V and 6 bases at J; junction bases unmatched: 11. The CDR3 loop spans 16 amino acids. In germline, CDR1 is SQVTM, CDR2 ANQGSEA.

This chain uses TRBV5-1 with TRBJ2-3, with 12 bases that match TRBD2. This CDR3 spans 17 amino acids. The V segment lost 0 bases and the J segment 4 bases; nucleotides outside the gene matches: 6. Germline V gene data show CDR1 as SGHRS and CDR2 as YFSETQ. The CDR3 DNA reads TGCGCCAGCAGCTTGGGACTAGCGGGAGTAGGCGCAGATACGCAGTATTTT. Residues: CASSLGLAGVGADTQYF.

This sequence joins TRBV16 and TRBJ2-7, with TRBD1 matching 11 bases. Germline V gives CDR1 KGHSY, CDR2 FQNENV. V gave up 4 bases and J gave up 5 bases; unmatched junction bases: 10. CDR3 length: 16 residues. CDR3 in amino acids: CASSLRRDRGLNEQYF. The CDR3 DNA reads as TGTGCCAGCAGCCTCCGCCGGGACAGGGGGTTGAACGAGCAGTACTTC.

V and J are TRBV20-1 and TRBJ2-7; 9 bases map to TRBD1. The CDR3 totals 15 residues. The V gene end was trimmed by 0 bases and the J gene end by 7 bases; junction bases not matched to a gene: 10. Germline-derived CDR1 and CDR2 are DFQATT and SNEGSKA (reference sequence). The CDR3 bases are TGCAGTGCTAGAGAGATTACAGGGGGCGCGAATGAGCAGTACTTC. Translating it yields CSAREITGGANEQYF.

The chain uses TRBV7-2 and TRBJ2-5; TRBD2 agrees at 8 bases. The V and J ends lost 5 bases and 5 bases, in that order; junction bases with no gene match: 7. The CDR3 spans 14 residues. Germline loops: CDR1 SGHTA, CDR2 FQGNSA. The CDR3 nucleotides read TGTGCCAGCAGCAACGGGGGGGTCGGGGAGACCCAGTACTTC. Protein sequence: CASSNGGVGETQYF. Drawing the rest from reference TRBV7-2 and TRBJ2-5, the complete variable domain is GAGVSQSPSNKVTEKGKDVELRCDPISGHTALYWYRQSLGQGLEFLIYFQGNSAPDKSGLPSDRFSAERTGGSVSTLTIQRTQQEDSAVYLCASSNGGVGETQYFGPGTRLLVL.

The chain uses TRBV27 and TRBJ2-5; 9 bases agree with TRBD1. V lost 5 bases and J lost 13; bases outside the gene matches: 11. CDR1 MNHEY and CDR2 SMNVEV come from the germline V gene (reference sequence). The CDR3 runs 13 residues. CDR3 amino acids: CASSPPRGQGSYF. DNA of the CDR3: TGTGCCAGCAGTCCACCCCGGGGACAGGGTTCGTACTTC.

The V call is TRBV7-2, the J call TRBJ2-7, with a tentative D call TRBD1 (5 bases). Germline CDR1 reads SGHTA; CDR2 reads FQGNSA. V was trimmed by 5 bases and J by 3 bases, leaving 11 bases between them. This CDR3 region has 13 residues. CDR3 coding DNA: TGTGCCAGCAGCCTTATAAGGGGCTACGAGCAGTACTTC. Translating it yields CASSLIRGYEQYF.

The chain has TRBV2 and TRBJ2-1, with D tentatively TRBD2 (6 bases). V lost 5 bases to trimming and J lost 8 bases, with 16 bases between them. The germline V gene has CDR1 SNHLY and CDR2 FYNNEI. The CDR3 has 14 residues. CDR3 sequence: CASSRAGRLDEQFF. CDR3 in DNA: TGTGCCAGCAGTAGAGCGGGTCGGTTGGATGAGCAGTTCTTC.

CDR3 amino acids: CASNPGRTYNEQFF. DNA of the CDR3: TGTGCCAGCAATCCGGGACGGACCTACAATGAGCAGTTCTTC. The gene calls are TRBV19 and TRBJ2-1, with D perhaps TRBD1 or TRBD2 (5 bases each). The CDR3 extends over 14 amino acids. Germline V gene data show CDR1 as LNHDA and CDR2 as SQIVND (reference sequence). V was trimmed by 9 bases and J by 2 bases, leaving 14 bases between them.

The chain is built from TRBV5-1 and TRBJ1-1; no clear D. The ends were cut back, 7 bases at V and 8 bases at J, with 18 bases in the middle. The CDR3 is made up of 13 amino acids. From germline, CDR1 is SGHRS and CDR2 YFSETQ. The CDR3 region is CASRSFDGAEAFF. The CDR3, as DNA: TGCGCCAGCCGGTCTTTTGATGGTGCCGAAGCTTTCTTT.

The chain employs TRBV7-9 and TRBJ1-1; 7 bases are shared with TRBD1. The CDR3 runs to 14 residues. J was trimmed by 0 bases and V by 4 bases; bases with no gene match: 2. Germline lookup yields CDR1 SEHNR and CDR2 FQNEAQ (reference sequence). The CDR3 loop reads CASSSQGVNTEAFF. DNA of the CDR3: TGTGCCAGCAGCTCGCAGGGGGTGAACACTGAAGCTTTCTTT.

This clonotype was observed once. The CDR3 sequence: CASSGLAGRNEQYF. The CDR3 DNA follows: TGTGCCAGCAGCGGACTAGCGGGAAGGAACGAGCAGTACTTC. The V call is TRBV3-1, the J call TRBJ2-7, with 12 bases that match TRBD2. Per germline, CDR1 LGHDT and CDR2 YNNKEL (reference sequence). The CDR3 is 14 amino acids. V trimming: 5 bases; J trimming: 5 bases; junction bases outside the gene matches: 4.

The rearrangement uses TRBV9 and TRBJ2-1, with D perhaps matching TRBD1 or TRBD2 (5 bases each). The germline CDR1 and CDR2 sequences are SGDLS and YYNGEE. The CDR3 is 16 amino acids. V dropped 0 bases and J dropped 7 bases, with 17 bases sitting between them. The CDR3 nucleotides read TGTGCCAGCAGCGTAGCCAGCTCTACGGGACCGAATGAGCAGTTCTTC. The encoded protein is CASSVASSTGPNEQFF. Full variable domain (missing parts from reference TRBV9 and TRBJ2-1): DSGVTQTPKHLITATGQRVTLRCSPRSGDLSVYWYQQSLDQGLQFLIQYYNGEERAKGNILERFSAQQFPDLHSELNLSSLELGDSALYFCASSVASSTGPNEQFFGPGTRLTVL.

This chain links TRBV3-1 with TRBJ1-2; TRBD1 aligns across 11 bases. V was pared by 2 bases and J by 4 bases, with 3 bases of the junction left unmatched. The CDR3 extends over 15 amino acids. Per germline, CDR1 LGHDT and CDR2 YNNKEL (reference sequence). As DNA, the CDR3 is TGTGCCAGCAGCCAATCCGGGACAGGGGGCTATGGCTACACCTTC. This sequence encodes CASSQSGTGGYGYTF.

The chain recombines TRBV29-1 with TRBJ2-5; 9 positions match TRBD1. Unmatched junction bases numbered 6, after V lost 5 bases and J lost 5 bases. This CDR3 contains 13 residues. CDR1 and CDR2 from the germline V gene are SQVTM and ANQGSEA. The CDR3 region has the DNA TGCAGCGTTTCCCGGACAGGGGCGGAGACCCAGTACTTC. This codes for CSVSRTGAETQYF.

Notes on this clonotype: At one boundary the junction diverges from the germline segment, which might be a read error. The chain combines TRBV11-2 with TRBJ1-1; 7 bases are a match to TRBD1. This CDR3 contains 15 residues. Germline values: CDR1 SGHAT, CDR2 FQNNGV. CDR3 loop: CASSLGQQGNPEAFF. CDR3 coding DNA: TGTGCCAGCAGCTTAGGCCAACAGGGGAACCCTGAAGCTTTCTTT.

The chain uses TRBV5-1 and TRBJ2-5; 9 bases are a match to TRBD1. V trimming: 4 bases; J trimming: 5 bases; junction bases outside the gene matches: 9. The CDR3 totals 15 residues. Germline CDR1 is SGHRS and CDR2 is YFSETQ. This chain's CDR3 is CASSDLTGGTETQYF. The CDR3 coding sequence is TGCGCCAGCAGCGACCTCACAGGGGGCACTGAGACCCAGTACTTC. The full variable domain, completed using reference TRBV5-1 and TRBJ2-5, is KAGVTQTPRYLIKTRGQQVTLSCSPISGHRSVSWYQQTPGQGLQFLFEYFSETQRNKGNFPGRFSGRQFSNSRSEMNVSTLELGDSALYLCASSDLTGGTETQYFGPGTRLLVL.

The CDR3 DNA reads as TGCGCCAGCAGCTTCGGAACTACAGGGCTCGGCAAAGAGACCCAGTACTTC. Translating it yields CASSFGTTGLGKETQYF. The rearrangement links TRBV5-1 to TRBJ2-5, with D perhaps matching TRBD1 (6 bases). From germline, CDR1 is SGHRS and CDR2 YFSETQ. CDR3 length: 17 amino acids. Trimming pared 2 bases from V and 3 bases from J, leaving 20 bases between.

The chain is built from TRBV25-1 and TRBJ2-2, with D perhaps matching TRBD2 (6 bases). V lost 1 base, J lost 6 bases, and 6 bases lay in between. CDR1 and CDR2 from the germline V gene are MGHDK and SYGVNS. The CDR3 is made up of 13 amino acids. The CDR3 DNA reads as TGTGCCAGCAGTGAATGGGGGGCCGGGGAGCTGTTTTTT. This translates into CASSEWGAGELFF.

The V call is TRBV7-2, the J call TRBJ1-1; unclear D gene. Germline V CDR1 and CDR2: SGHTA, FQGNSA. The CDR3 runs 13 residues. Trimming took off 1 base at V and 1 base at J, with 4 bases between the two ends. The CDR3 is CASSLDKNTEAFF. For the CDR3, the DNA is TGTGCCAGCAGCTTAGACAAGAACACTGAAGCTTTCTTT.